The clone carrying this T cell receptor (beta chain) was seen a single time. The sample comes from a study of blood T cell repertoires in COVID-19. In the study overall: Researchers got acute and convalescent COVID-19 samples from the United States, Italy and Spain. Sources were T cells, B-cell-depleted T cells, or PBMCs; the material itself was cDNA or gDNA.

Trimming left V 2 bases short and J 2 bases short, with 12 bases between. The CDR3 length is 14 residues. Germline loops: CDR1 GTSNPN, CDR2 SVGIG (reference sequence). Original handling: Amplifying reference gene primers gave estimates of nucleated cell counts. Produced via immunoSEQ multiplex PCR; TCRdb's table is partial and in-frame only. That table supplies the V and J calls and clone size; D and trimming were determined from the DNA. Among 65,000 to 95,000 clones listed, around four fifths were seen once. The clonotype originates from a man older than 75 with active or convalescent COVID-19. Sample: peripheral blood. The chain joins TRBV30 to TRBJ1-2; D is unclear. CDR3 sequence reads: CAWSPGLTNYGYTF. In DNA, the CDR3 is TGTGCCTGGAGTCCGGGTCTAACCAACTATGGCTACACCTTC.